This T cell receptor beta chain is drawn from a study of beta chain features in type 1 diabetes. The V and J ends lost 5 bases and 4 bases, in that order; junction bases with no gene match: 5. The germline CDR1 and CDR2 sequences are SGHTA and FQGNSA. This CDR3 contains 14 residues. This clone was counted between two and nine times. Its antigen is not identified. The identical CDR3 is also encoded by other nucleotide sequences in the sample. Expressed TCRB transcripts were sequenced because the isolated RNA had all been reverse transcribed beforehand. Here immunoSEQ multiplex PCR was the method, and the copy in TCRdb shows in-frame clones only, minus some. The sample comprises some 240,000 clones, 11% of which are singletons, and 1% to 1.5% rests with the top ten. Study findings and constraints: For patients, the naive, central memory and Treg TCRB repertoires appeared more alike than for healthy donors. There was a possibility that cDNA sequencing over-represented cells with high TCR expression. Junctions at VDJ sites from type 1 diabetes patients had fewer insertions and more deletions.

The specimen sequenced was central memory CD4+ T cells from blood. The chain links TRBV7-2 to TRBJ2-1, with TRBD1 matching 7 bases. This sequence was found in a man younger than 30 in good health. CDR3 DNA sequence: TGTGCCAGCAGCCCCGGGACAGCGTACAATGAGCAGTTCTTC. Translating it yields CASSPGTAYNEQFF. The full variable domain, its missing parts supplied by reference TRBV7-2 and TRBJ2-1, is GAGVSQSPSNKVTEKGKDVELRCDPISGHTALYWYRQSLGQGLEFLIYFQGNSAPDKSGLPSDRFSAERTGGSVSTLTIQRTQQEDSAVYLCASSPGTAYNEQFFGPGTRLTVL.